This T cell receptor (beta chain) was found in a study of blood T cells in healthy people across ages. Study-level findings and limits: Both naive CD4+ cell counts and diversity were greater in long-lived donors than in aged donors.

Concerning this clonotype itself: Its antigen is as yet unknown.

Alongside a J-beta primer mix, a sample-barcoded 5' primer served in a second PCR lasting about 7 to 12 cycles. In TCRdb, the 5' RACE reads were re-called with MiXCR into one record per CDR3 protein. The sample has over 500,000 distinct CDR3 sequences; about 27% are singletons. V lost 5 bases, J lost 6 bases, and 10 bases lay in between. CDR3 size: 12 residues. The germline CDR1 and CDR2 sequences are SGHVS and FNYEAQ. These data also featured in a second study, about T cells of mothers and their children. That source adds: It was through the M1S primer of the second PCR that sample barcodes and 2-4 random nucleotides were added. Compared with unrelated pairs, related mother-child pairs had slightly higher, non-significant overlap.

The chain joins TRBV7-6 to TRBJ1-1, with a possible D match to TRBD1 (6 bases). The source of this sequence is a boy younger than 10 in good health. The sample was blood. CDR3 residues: CASSGPGAEAFF. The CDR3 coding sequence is TGTGCCAGCAGCGGTCCAGGGGCTGAAGCTTTCTTT.